Listed below are T cell receptor beta chains from one sample, sequenced in a study of blood T cell repertoires in COVID-19. Generated by immunoSEQ multiplex PCR, the TCRdb table keeps only in-frame clones and is missing some. The repertoire consists of 300,000 to 400,000 clones, with about 89% occurring once and the leading ten covering 6.5% to 9.5%. Sequences were obtained from peripheral blood. Every receptor here comes from a woman between 50 and 59 years old who had recovered from COVID-19. Both conserved end residues are part of each CDR3. A D gene is named only where the DNA matches it firmly. Not all rows give a size; the values are once, few, many and, for expanded clones, a class.

clone_size | j_call | v_call | d_call | cdr3_nt | cdr3_aa
. | TRBJ2-7 | TRBV18 | . | TGTGCCAGCTCACCTCGGACTGGCGAGCAGTACTTC | CASSPRTGEQYF
. | TRBJ2-1 | TRBV20-1 | TRBD2 | TGCAGTGCTGGAGGACTAGCTGGGCAGTTCTTC | CSAGGLAGQFF
once | TRBJ2-3 | TRBV25-1 | TRBD2 | TGTGCCAGCAGTCCACCCGGACCGGGAGGGTTAGATACGCAGTATTTT | CASSPPGPGGLDTQYF
. | TRBJ2-3 | TRBV18 | . | TGTGCCAGCTCACCACCCTCGGGGGATGGATATACGCAGTATTTT | CASSPPSGDGYTQYF
. | TRBJ2-7 | TRBV18 | . | TGTGCCAGCTCACCGTCTGCCGGCTACGAGCAGTACTTC | CASSPSAGYEQYF
. | TRBJ2-5 | TRBV7-9 | . | TGTGCCAGCAGCTTAATCGCTGGTGGCAGGGTTGCGACCCAGTACTTC | CASSLIAGGRVATQYF
. | TRBJ1-3 | TRBV7-8 | . | TGTGCCAGCAGCAAAGACGAGGTCGGAAACACCATATATTTT | CASSKDEVGNTIYF
. | TRBJ2-5 | TRBV5-1 | TRBD1 | TGCGCCAGCAGCCCCGGACAGGGGCAGACCCAGTACTTC | CASSPGQGQTQYF
. | TRBJ1-1 | TRBV27 | . | TGTGCCAGCAGTTTATCGCTGGGCGTAAGAACTGAAGCTTTCTTT | CASSLSLGVRTEAFF
. | TRBJ2-5 | TRBV29-1 | . | TGCAGCGTTATAGGGGTGCGGGAGACCCAGTACTTC | CSVIGVRETQYF
. | TRBJ1-2 | TRBV28 | TRBD1 | TGTGCCAGCAGGGGGACAGGAGATCACTATGGCTACACCTTC | CASRGTGDHYGYTF
once | TRBJ1-2 | TRBV28 | . | TGTGCCAGCAGTCCAGTTGGGGGCCATGGCTACACCTTC | CASSPVGGHGYTF
. | TRBJ2-5 | TRBV24-1 | TRBD1 | TGTGCCACGGCGGGACAGGGTGGCCTGGAGACCCAGTACTTC | CATAGQGGLETQYF
. | TRBJ2-1 | TRBV27 | TRBD2 | TGTGCCAGCAGTTTTTCCGGGACTAGCGGGAGTAATGAGCAGTTCTTC | CASSFSGTSGSNEQFF
. | TRBJ1-6 | TRBV12-3/TRBV12-4 | TRBD1 | TGTGCCAGCAAACAGGGGCAAGGCTCACCCCTCCACTTT | CASKQGQGSPLHF
. | TRBJ1-5 | TRBV6-1 | TRBD1 | TGTGCCAGCAGTGGGGCAGCGGACAGGGGGCCAAAAAGAAGCAATCAGCCCCAGCATTTT | CASSGAADRGPKRSNQPQHF
. | TRBJ1-1 | TRBV5-1 | TRBD1 | TGCGCCAGCAGCAAGGGACAGGGGGTCACTGAAGCTTTCTTT | CASSKGQGVTEAFF
. | TRBJ1-2 | TRBV6-1 | . | TGTGCCAGCAGTGAGTCCGCGGGGGCTCGGGGCTACACCTTC | CASSESAGARGYTF
. | TRBJ2-6 | TRBV19 | TRBD1 | TGTGCCAGTAGTTCCACAGGGGGATTTGGGGCCAACGTCCTGACTTTC | CASSSTGGFGANVLTF
. | TRBJ1-1 | TRBV4-2 | . | TGTGCCAGCAGCCCCCGGGAGGTCAACACTGAAGCTTTCTTT | CASSPREVNTEAFF
. | TRBJ1-1 | TRBV7-2 | . | TGTGCCAGCAGCTTAGTGGCAGGGGAACACACTGAAGCTTTCTTT | CASSLVAGEHTEAFF
. | TRBJ2-1 | TRBV6-5 | TRBD2 | TGTGCCACTGTACTAGCGGGATTACACAATGAGCAGTTCTTC | CATVLAGLHNEQFF